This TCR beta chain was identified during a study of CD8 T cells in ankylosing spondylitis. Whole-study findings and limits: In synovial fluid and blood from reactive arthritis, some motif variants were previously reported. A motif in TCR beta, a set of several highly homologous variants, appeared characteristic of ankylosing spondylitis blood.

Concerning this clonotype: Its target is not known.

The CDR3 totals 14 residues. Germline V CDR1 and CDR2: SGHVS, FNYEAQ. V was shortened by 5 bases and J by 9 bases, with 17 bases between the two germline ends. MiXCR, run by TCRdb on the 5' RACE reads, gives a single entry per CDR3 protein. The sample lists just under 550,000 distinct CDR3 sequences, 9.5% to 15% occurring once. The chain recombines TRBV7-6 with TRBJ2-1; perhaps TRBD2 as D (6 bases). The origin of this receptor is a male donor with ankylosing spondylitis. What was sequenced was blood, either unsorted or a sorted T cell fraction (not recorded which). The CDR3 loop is CASSERTTHGEQFF. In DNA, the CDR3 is TGTGCCAGCAGCGAGAGGACTACCCATGGTGAGCAGTTCTTC.